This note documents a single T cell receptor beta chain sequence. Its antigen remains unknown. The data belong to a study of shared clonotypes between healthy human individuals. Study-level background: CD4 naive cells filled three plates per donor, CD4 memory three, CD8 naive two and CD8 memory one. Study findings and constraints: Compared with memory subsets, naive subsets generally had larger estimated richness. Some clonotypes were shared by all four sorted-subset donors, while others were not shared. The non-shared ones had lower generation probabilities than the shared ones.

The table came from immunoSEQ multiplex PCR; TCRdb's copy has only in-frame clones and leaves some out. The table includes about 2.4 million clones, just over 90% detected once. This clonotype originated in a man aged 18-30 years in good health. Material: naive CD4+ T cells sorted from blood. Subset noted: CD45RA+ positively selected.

CDR3 in DNA: TGCGCCAGCAGTGAGGGGACAGGGGGCAGGTCACCCCTCCACTTT. Translated: CASSEGTGGRSPLHF. V gene TRBV10-1 combines with J gene TRBJ1-6, with 12 nucleotides matching TRBD1. The V segment lost 2 bases and the J segment 10 bases; nucleotides outside the gene matches: 3. CDR1 is WNHNN, CDR2 SYGVQD, per germline (reference sequence). This CDR3 has 15 residues.